This is a list of T cell receptor beta chains from one sample in a study of shared clonotypes between healthy human individuals. Clones were sequenced by immunoSEQ multiplex PCR, and TCRdb holds only the in-frame ones, with some missing. The sample has some 1 million clones, about 76% seen once; the top ten hold 1.2% to 1.5%. Specimen: memory CD4+ T cells sorted from blood. These receptors all stem from a man younger than 35 in good health. The CDR3 runs from the conserved cysteine through the conserved F or W. The D gene is left open where the match is weak. Some rows mark clone size as missing; the rest say once, few, many or name a class of expanded clone.

J gene,D gene,V gene,clone size,CDR3 length,CDR3 DNA,CDR3 protein
TRBJ1-4,TRBD1,TRBV9,NA,14,TGTGCCAGCAGCGTAGGGACAGGGGGTGAAAAACTGTTTTTT,CASSVGTGGEKLFF
TRBJ1-2,TRBD1,TRBV18,NA,15,TGTGCCAGCTCACCCTCGGGACAGGACCTCTATGGCTACACCTTC,CASSPSGQDLYGYTF
TRBJ1-5,NA,TRBV19,once,12,TGTGCCAGTAATCCCCGAGAGGGGCCCCAGCATTTT,CASNPREGPQHF
TRBJ2-1,TRBD2,TRBV11-2,NA,15,TGTGCCAGCAGCCCCGGGACTAGCCTAGACAATGAGCAGTTCTTC,CASSPGTSLDNEQFF
TRBJ1-3,NA,TRBV2,NA,15,TGTGCCAGCCGCAGAGAGGGACAACCTGGAAACACCATATATTTT,CASRREGQPGNTIYF
TRBJ2-7,NA,TRBV23-1,NA,10,TGCGCCAGCGGCAGGTACGAGCAGTACTTC,CASGRYEQYF
TRBJ2-1,TRBD1,TRBV5-4,NA,15,TGTGCCAGCAGCACAGGGACAGAATCCTACAATGAGCAGTTCTTC,CASSTGTESYNEQFF
TRBJ2-4,TRBD2,TRBV11-2,few,18,TGTGCCAGCAGCCCCAGAGCGGGACTTGACCTAGCCAAAAACATTCAGTACTTC,CASSPRAGLDLAKNIQYF
TRBJ2-1,TRBD1,TRBV7-9,NA,15,TGTGCCAGCAGCTTAAGGGGGACAGAGACTAATGAGCAGTTCTTC,CASSLRGTETNEQFF
TRBJ2-1,TRBD2,TRBV5-1,NA,16,TGCGCCAGCAGCGCGGCCGGGACTAGCGGGAGAAACGAGCAGTTCTTC,CASSAAGTSGRNEQFF
TRBJ1-2,NA,TRBV7-9,NA,13,TGTGCCAGCAGCTTAGTGGGGGGCTATGGCTACACCTTC,CASSLVGGYGYTF
TRBJ2-2,NA,TRBV5-1,NA,14,TGCGCCAGCAGCTTGGTTGTGGTCACCGGGGAGCTGTTTTTT,CASSLVVVTGELFF
TRBJ2-5,NA,TRBV7-9,NA,15,TGTGCCAGCAGCTTAGGTTTAGTATCAGGAGAGACCCAGTACTTC,CASSLGLVSGETQYF
TRBJ2-7,TRBD2,TRBV6-5,NA,15,TGTGCCAGCAGTTCAAGAGGCGCGGGAGGGGACGAGCAGTACTTC,CASSSRGAGGDEQYF
TRBJ2-5,NA,TRBV6-5,NA,13,TGTGCCAGCACAGGACAGAACGAAGAGACCCAGTACTTC,CASTGQNEETQYF
TRBJ2-1,NA,TRBV18,NA,15,TGTGCCAGCTCACCACCGTCCCCCGTAAACAATGAGCAGTTCTTC,CASSPPSPVNNEQFF
TRBJ1-4,NA,TRBV25-1,NA,15,TGTGCCAGCAGTGAAGGGGGGTTAACTAATGAAAAACTGTTTTTT,CASSEGGLTNEKLFF